The 27 T cell receptor beta chains reported below all come from one sample, sequenced in a study of shared clonotypes between healthy human individuals (TCRdb year 2020). Preparation of the library involved the immunoSEQ multiplex PCR assay. TCRdb retrieved this table from immuneACCESS and kept in-frame rearrangements only. Not all clones are present; in checked studies, unresolved V genes account for under half, and no reason is known for the remainder. This sample has approximately 2.4 million clones in its table, and roughly 95% of those were observed once. Approximately 0.13% of the sample is in the top ten clones. The sequenced sample was naive CD4+ T cells sorted from blood. Sample cell subset or site, as interpreted from the label and publication: CD45RA+ positively selected. These receptors were collected from a man aged 18 to 29 in good health.

In this sample, this clone turned up once. This CDR3 is also generated by other DNA sequences in the sample. V is TRBV5-1 and J is TRBJ1-1, with 7 positions matching TRBD1. V shed 0 bases and J 5 bases; nucleotides not matched to a gene: 4. The CDR3 is 14 residues long. Germline V gene sequence: CDR1 SGHRS, CDR2 YFSETQ. As DNA, the CDR3 is TGCGCCAGCAGCTTGGGACAGGGCGGAACTGAAGCTTTCTTT. Its translation: CASSLGQGGTEAFF.

This chain connects TRBV9 to TRBJ2-3; D may be TRBD2 (5 bases). Germline V gene lookup returns CDR1 SGDLS and CDR2 YYNGEE. This CDR3 has 16 residues. V was cut by 4 bases and J by 0 bases, with 15 bases left in between. As DNA, the CDR3 is TGTGCCAGCAGCCAGAGCGGCGTTTCTAGCACAGATACGCAGTATTTT. As protein: CASSQSGVSSTDTQYF.

The chain combines TRBV11-3 with TRBJ2-1; 11 nucleotides agree with TRBD2. The ends lost 4 bases at V and 3 bases at J; junction bases unmatched: 2. Germline V CDR1 and CDR2: SGHNT, YENEEA. The CDR3 runs 15 residues. CDR3 bases: TGTGCCAGCAGCTACCTAGCGGGAGGCTACAATGAGCAGTTCTTC. Its translation: CASSYLAGGYNEQFF.

This clone was seen a single time. One junction end disagrees with the germline gene, perhaps due to a read error. This chain links TRBV6-6 with TRBJ2-7; maybe TRBD2 (7 bases). The germline V gene has CDR1 MNHNY and CDR2 SVGAGI (reference sequence). This CDR3 comprises 12 residues. CDR3 loop: CASSPTGTKTDF. The CDR3 bases are TGTGCCAGCAGTCCCACAGGGACTAAGACCGACTTC.

The count of this clone is one. Compared with germline, one end of the junction differs, possibly owing to a read error. The rearrangement uses TRBV7-7 and TRBJ2-3; 9 positions agree with TRBD2. The CDR3 loop spans 15 amino acids. The germline gives CDR1 SSHAT, CDR2 FNYEAQ (reference sequence). The CDR3 is CASSPSGTGTDTQYF. The CDR3, as DNA: TGTGCTAGCAGCCCTAGCGGGACCGGGACAGATACGCAGTATTTT.

This rearrangement joins TRBV6-6 to TRBJ1-5; TRBD1 might be the D (6 bases). V was cut by 5 bases and J by 1 base, with 15 bases left in between. The CDR3 covers 16 residues. Per germline, CDR1 MNHNY and CDR2 SVGAGI (reference sequence). The CDR3, as DNA: TGTGCCAGCAGTCCGAGGGGGACCGTCAGCAATCAGCCCCAGCATTTT. This gives the protein CASSPRGTVSNQPQHF.

V usage is TRBV30 and J usage is TRBJ1-1, with 7 bases fitting TRBD1. Looked up from germline, CDR1 is GTSNPN and CDR2 is SVGIG (reference sequence). The CDR3 is 16 amino acids. V lost 1 base to trimming and J lost 2 bases; unmatched junction nucleotides: 10. CDR3 nucleotide sequence: TGTGCCTGGAGTGGGATAAGGGGGCCAGGAAACACTGAAGCTTTCTTT. Amino acid sequence: CAWSGIRGPGNTEAFF.

The gene calls are TRBV6-5 and TRBJ1-2; 9 positions agree with TRBD1. The CDR3 length is 16 residues. Germline CDR1 is MNHEY and CDR2 is SVGAGI. The J segment lost 7 bases and the V segment lost 0 bases, leaving 9 bases of the junction unmatched. The CDR3 is CASSYSGTGTGSGYTF. The CDR3 DNA reads as TGTGCCAGCAGTTACTCAGGGACAGGGACCGGGAGTGGCTACACCTTC.

The CDR3 is CASSAQRGQDTEAFF. CDR3 sequence (DNA): TGTGCCAGCAGCGCGCAACGGGGGCAGGACACTGAAGCTTTCTTT. The genes are TRBV11-2 and TRBJ1-1, with D perhaps TRBD1 (6 bases). The CDR3 totals 15 residues. Trimming shortened V by 5 bases and J by 3 bases, and 16 bases separated the two germline ends. CDR1 is SGHAT, CDR2 FQNNGV, per germline.

The V and J genes are TRBV5-6 and TRBJ2-4; 8 bases line up with TRBD1. Per the germline V gene, CDR1 is SGHDT and CDR2 is YYEEEE. V shed 7 bases and J 0 bases; nucleotides not matched to a gene: 3. This CDR3 comprises 14 residues. CDR3 amino acids: CASRDRRAKNIQYF. The CDR3 region has the DNA TGTGCCAGCCGGGACAGGCGAGCCAAAAACATTCAGTACTTC.

As to this clone: The junction shows a germline mismatch at one end, possibly a read error. Here the CDR3 DNA reads TGTGCTAGCAGCGCCGACAGGGGGCTGGAGACCCAGTACTTC. It specifies CASSADRGLETQYF. This rearrangement joins TRBV7-7 to TRBJ2-5; 10 nucleotides match TRBD1. This CDR3 has 14 residues. Per germline, CDR1 SSHAT and CDR2 FNYEAQ (reference sequence).

The rearrangement uses TRBV4-3 and TRBJ2-7; tentatively, D is TRBD1 (6 bases). The ends were cut back, 2 bases at V and 6 bases at J, with 14 bases in the middle. Germline V gene lookup returns CDR1 LGHNA and CDR2 YSLEER. This CDR3 comprises 14 residues. CDR3 sequence: CASSQNTGLGEQYF. DNA of the CDR3: TGCGCCAGCAGCCAAAATACAGGGTTGGGCGAGCAGTACTTC.

The chain couples TRBV27 to TRBJ1-6; D may be TRBD1 (5 bases). CDR3 size: 18 residues. From germline, CDR1 is MNHEY and CDR2 SMNVEV (reference sequence). With 3 bases removed from V and 2 bases from J, the gap between germline ends came to 17 bases. The CDR3 is CASSFLLKGSTYNSPLHF. As DNA, the CDR3 is TGTGCCAGCAGTTTTCTTTTAAAGGGGTCGACCTATAATTCACCCCTCCACTTT.

The gene calls are TRBV5-1 and TRBJ1-1, with D unresolved. Germline V CDR1 and CDR2: SGHRS, YFSETQ. The CDR3 covers 14 residues. V was clipped by 0 bases and J by 4 bases, with 10 bases between them. The CDR3 nucleotides read TGCGCCAGCAGCTTGGACTCATGGGGCACTGAAGCTTTCTTT. As protein: CASSLDSWGTEAFF.

About this clone: This sample also contains other DNA sequences that code for the same CDR3. The J gene is TRBJ2-3, the V gene TRBV5-1, with 7 bases aligning to TRBD1. After removal of 5 bases from V and 1 base from J, the junction contained 4 bases not matched to a gene. The CDR3 consists of 14 residues. Germline CDR1 and CDR2: SGHRS and YFSETQ. In DNA, the CDR3 is TGCGCCAGCAGTCACGGACAGGGCACAGATACGCAGTATTTT. This sequence encodes CASSHGQGTDTQYF. The full variable domain, rest sourced from reference TRBV5-1 and TRBJ2-3, is KAGVTQTPRYLIKTRGQQVTLSCSPISGHRSVSWYQQTPGQGLQFLFEYFSETQRNKGNFPGRFSGRQFSNSRSEMNVSTLELGDSALYLCASSHGQGTDTQYFGPGTRLTVL.

The chain links TRBV6-6 to TRBJ2-3; 8 nucleotides match TRBD1. The CDR3 runs to 13 residues. The trim removed 8 bases at V and 5 bases at J, leaving 6 bases unmatched. CDR1 and CDR2 from the germline V gene are MNHNY and SVGAGI (reference sequence). The CDR3 spells CASEGQGVDTQYF. CDR3 nucleotide sequence: TGTGCCAGCGAAGGACAGGGAGTAGATACGCAGTATTTT.

The CDR3 is CASSPGELPSTDTQYF. The CDR3 bases are TGTGCCAGCAGCCCAGGGGAACTCCCTAGCACAGATACGCAGTATTTT. The chain uses TRBV7-3 and TRBJ2-3, with D possibly being TRBD1 (6 bases). Germline V lookup: CDR1 SGHTA, CDR2 FQGTGA. The CDR3 contains 16 residues. Deletions cut 5 bases from V and 0 bases from J, with 15 bases between.

The chain combines TRBV11-3 with TRBJ2-2; D may be TRBD1 (6 bases). The CDR3 is 13 amino acids. V was shortened by 5 bases and J by 6 bases, with 10 bases between the two germline ends. Germline V gene sequence: CDR1 SGHNT, CDR2 YENEEA. The CDR3 DNA sequence: TGTGCCAGCAGCCCACAGGGTTCCGGGGAGCTGTTTTTT. As protein: CASSPQGSGELFF.

CDR3 nucleotides: TGCGCCAGCAGCTTGGCCCAACGCACAGATACGCAGTATTTT. It specifies CASSLAQRTDTQYF. The chain links TRBV5-1 to TRBJ2-3; no definite D call. CDR1 SGHRS and CDR2 YFSETQ come from the germline V gene. The CDR3 covers 14 residues. Trimming removed 0 bases at V and 1 base at J, with 6 bases between.

The chain combines TRBV11-2 with TRBJ1-2; 8 nucleotides line up with TRBD1. Germline CDR1 reads SGHAT; CDR2 reads FQNNGV. This CDR3 spans 15 amino acids. V gave up 5 bases and J gave up 4 bases; unmatched junction bases: 9. The CDR3 region is CASSLGQGGTYGYTF. The CDR3 bases are TGTGCCAGCAGCCTCGGACAGGGAGGAACCTATGGCTACACCTTC.

This chain connects TRBV28 to TRBJ1-3; the match to TRBD1 covers 7 bases. Germline CDR1 MDHEN, CDR2 SYDVKM. J lost 7 bases, V lost 4 bases, and 16 bases had no gene match. The CDR3 has 17 amino acids. For the CDR3, the DNA is TGTGCCAGCAGTTCTATCGACAGGGCCGCCTCCGGGAACACCATATATTTT. Translation gives CASSSIDRAASGNTIYF.

This chain links TRBV10-3 with TRBJ1-2, with a weak D call TRBD1 (5 bases). Looked up from germline, CDR1 is ENHRY and CDR2 is SYGVKD. The CDR3 runs 14 residues. Trimming removed 3 bases from V and 3 bases from J, with 11 bases in between. This CDR3 is CAISERGADYGYTF. The CDR3 DNA reads as TGTGCCATCAGTGAAAGGGGAGCGGACTATGGCTACACCTTC.

The V gene is TRBV27, the J gene TRBJ1-1; 11 nucleotides match TRBD1. The CDR3 covers 16 residues. Trimming took 3 bases from V and 3 from J; bases not matched to a gene: 6. CDR1 MNHEY and CDR2 SMNVEV come from the germline V gene (reference sequence). The DNA for the CDR3 is TGTGCCAGCAGTTTCTTTCCGGGACAGGGGGACACTGAAGCTTTCTTT. As protein: CASSFFPGQGDTEAFF.

V gene TRBV6-5 combines with J gene TRBJ1-3; D is unclear. The CDR3 has 16 residues. Looked up from germline, CDR1 is MNHEY and CDR2 is SVGAGI. V lost 0 bases and J 2 bases, leaving 11 bases between the germline ends. The CDR3 coding sequence is TGTGCCAGCAGTTACTCGATCCAGGCTCCTGGAAACACCATATATTTT. The encoded protein is CASSYSIQAPGNTIYF.

This clone was recorded only once. V is TRBV25-1 and J is TRBJ1-4, with a tentative D call TRBD1 (5 bases). The germline gives CDR1 MGHDK, CDR2 SYGVNS. The CDR3 has 16 residues. Trimming pared 4 bases from V and 2 bases from J, leaving 14 bases between. The CDR3 bases are TGTGCCAGCAGTGGATACAGGCGGGAGACTAATGAAAAACTGTTTTTT. It codes for CASSGYRRETNEKLFF.

Of note for this clone: Other DNA sequences of this sample code for an identical CDR3. The rearrangement uses TRBV18 and TRBJ2-5, with D unclear. Looked up from germline, CDR1 is KGHSH and CDR2 is LQKENI. This CDR3 contains 13 residues. V lost 3 bases, J lost 2 bases, and 7 bases lay in between. The CDR3 sequence is CASSPPGQETQYF. DNA of the CDR3: TGTGCCAGCTCACCGCCCGGACAAGAGACCCAGTACTTC.

J is TRBJ1-4 and V is TRBV29-1; D remains ambiguous. V was shortened by 7 bases and J by 0 bases, with 9 bases between the two germline ends. The CDR3 sequence is 13 residues long. In germline, CDR1 is SQVTM, CDR2 ANQGSEA. CDR3 in DNA: TGCAGCGCCCGACCGGCAACTAATGAAAAACTGTTTTTT. This codes for CSARPATNEKLFF.